This T cell receptor (beta chain) appears in the sequencing data of a study of T-cell memory formation after mild COVID-19. Study overall: TCR clusters mostly belonged to single donors.

Broader study findings: Day 15 to 85 contracting clones showed balanced CD4/CD8; later expanders leaned CD4+. Some clones that responded turned up in pre-infection memory, which suggests that cross-reactive memory joined in. Whether day 37 second-wave clones are SARS-CoV-2-specific was not confirmed.

V lost 5 bases and J lost 9; bases outside the gene matches: 9. The germline gives CDR1 SGHAT, CDR2 FQNNGV. This CDR3 region has 15 residues. One entry per CDR3 protein, called by TCRdb with MiXCR from the 5' RACE reads. Counted here are roughly 260,000 distinct CDR3 sequences, about 17% occurring once; the ten biggest clones make up 3.5%. Many counts were recorded for this clonotype. Its antigen is unidentified. Material for sequencing was PBMCs or a T cell subset sorted from them (not recorded which). The V gene is TRBV11-2, the J gene TRBJ2-4, with 11 bases lining up with TRBD2. The source of this sequence is a man between 18 and 29 years old who had mild COVID-19 (a few samples of this study predate the infection). Cell type and time point are not known. The CDR3 spells CASSENSGGVGIQYF. CDR3 nucleotides: TGTGCCAGCAGCGAAAATAGCGGGGGGGTCGGCATTCAGTACTTC.